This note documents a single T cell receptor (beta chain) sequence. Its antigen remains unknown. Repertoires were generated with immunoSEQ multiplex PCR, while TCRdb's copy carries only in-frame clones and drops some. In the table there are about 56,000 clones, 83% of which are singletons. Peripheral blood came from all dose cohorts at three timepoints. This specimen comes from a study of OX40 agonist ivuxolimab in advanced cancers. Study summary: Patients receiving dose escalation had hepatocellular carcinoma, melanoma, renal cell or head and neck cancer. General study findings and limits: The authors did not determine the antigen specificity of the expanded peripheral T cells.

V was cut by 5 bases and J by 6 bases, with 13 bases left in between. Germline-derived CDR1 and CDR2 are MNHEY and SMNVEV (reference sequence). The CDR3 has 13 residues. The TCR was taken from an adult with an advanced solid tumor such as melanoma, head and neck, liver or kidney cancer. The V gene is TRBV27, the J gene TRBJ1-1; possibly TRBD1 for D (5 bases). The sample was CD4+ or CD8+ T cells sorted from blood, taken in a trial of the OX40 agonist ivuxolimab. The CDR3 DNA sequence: TGTGCCAGCAGTCGGGGGATTACGGCTGAAGCTTTCTTT. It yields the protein CASSRGITAEAFF.